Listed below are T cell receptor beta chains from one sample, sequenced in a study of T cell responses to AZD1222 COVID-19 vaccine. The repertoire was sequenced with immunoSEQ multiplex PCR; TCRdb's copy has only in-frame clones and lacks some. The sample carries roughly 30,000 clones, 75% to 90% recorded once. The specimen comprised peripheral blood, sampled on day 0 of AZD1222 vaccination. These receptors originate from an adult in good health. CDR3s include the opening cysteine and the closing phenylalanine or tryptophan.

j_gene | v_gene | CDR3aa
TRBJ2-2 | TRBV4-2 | CASSQGSGTGNTGELFF
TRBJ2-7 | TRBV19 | CASSITSGVSYEQYF
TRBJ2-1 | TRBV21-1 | CASSRRTGGGSYNEQFF
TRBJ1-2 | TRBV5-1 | CASSFSDRNYGYTF
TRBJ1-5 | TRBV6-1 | CASSETLDQPQHF
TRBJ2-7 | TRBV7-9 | CASSLAGWDEQYF
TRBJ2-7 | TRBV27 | CASSENWGPYSEQYF
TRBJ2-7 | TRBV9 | CASSEGGLAGDEQYF
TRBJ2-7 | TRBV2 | CASSQMTAFGYEQYF
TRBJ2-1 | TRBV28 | CASRSGRGTYNEQFF
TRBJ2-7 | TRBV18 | CASSTGLTSYEQYF
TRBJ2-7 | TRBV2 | CASSEYLLAYEQYF
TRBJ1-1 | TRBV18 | CASSPRGGRSTEAFF
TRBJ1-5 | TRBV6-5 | CASSSRDNQPQHF
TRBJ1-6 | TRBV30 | CAGTAPGTGNSPLHF
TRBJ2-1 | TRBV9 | CASSVGASGVYNEQFF
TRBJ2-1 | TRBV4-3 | CASSQDWSGRLWAYNEQFF
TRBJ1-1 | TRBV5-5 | CASSYSGGDTEAFF
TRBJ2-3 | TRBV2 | CASRDRDTQYF
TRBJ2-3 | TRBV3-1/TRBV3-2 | CASSLRQGPPDTQYF
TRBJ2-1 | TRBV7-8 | CASSLPSGVNNEQFF
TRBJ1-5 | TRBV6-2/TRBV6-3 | CASSQTGATQPQHF
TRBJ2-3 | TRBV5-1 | CASSPGLAESTDTQYF